The entry that follows covers one T cell receptor beta chain sequence. Antigen specificity is unknown. Produced via immunoSEQ multiplex PCR; TCRdb's table is partial and in-frame only. The table shows 45,000 or so clones, with about 74% occurring only once. The authors isolated CD4+ T cells after around nine days of culture. IL-2 medium supplanted half the medium on days 3 and 7. The sample originates from a study of vaccination effects on CD4 cells after COVID-19. Study as a whole: Under the ViraFEST assay, PBMC were stimulated with viral peptide pools so that antigen-specific CD4+ T cells expanded. Sequencing was performed afterwards. A couple of convalescent patients were sampled 16 days and one week before vaccination.

The V gene's germline CDR1 is MGHRA and CDR2 YSYEKL. The CDR3 runs to 16 residues. V lost 3 bases to trimming and J lost 5 bases, with 19 bases between them. Points from the study as a whole: Mainly new vaccine-induced clones made up the post-vaccine spike-reactive clones in convalescents.

This TCR came from a human donor who had a prior SARS-CoV-2 infection. Sequencing used CD4+ T cells from PBMCs cultured without peptide, obtained before COVID-19 vaccination. The chain carries TRBV4-1 and TRBJ1-2, with D perhaps matching TRBD1 (6 bases). This CDR3 reads CASSQPGAPRRYGYTF. The CDR3 DNA is TGCGCCAGCAGCCAGCCGGGGGCGCCCCGGAGGTATGGCTACACCTTC.